These 15 T cell receptor beta chains originate from one sample sequenced in a study of shared clonotypes between healthy human individuals. Libraries were prepared by immunoSEQ multiplex PCR; TCRdb keeps only in-frame clonotypes and omits some of them. The repertoire holds 600,000 to 750,000 clones, 72% seen once, with approximately 1.8% in the top ten. Sequenced: memory CD4+ T cells sorted from blood. Described subset: CD45RA-negative fraction. The receptors here all came from a woman younger than 45 in good health.

This chain uses TRBV28 with TRBJ2-2; D is uncertain. V was clipped by 9 bases and J by 2 bases, with 10 bases between them. Germline CDR1 is MDHEN and CDR2 is SYDVKM. The CDR3 covers 13 residues. The CDR3, as DNA: TGTGCCAGTGCCGGAGTTAACACCGGGGAGCTGTTTTTT. Encoded protein: CASAGVNTGELFF. The entire variable domain, with the rest obtained from reference TRBV28 and TRBJ2-2, is as follows: DVKVTQSSRYLVKRTGEKVFLECVQDMDHENMFWYRQDPGLGLRLIYFSYDVKMKEKGDIPEGYSVSREKKERFSLILESASTNQTSMYLCASAGVNTGELFFGEGSRLTVL.

The rearrangement joins TRBV28 to TRBJ2-1, with a weak D call TRBD2 (5 bases). Trimming pared 6 bases from V and 2 bases from J, leaving 14 bases between. CDR1 is MDHEN and CDR2 is SYDVKM in the germline V gene. The CDR3 extends over 15 amino acids. Here the CDR3 reads CASSQDFRAYNEQFF. In DNA form, the CDR3 reads TGTGCCAGCAGCCAGGACTTTCGCGCCTACAATGAGCAGTTCTTC.

The chain joins TRBV6-5 to TRBJ2-7, with 8 bases identical to TRBD2. CDR3 length: 14 residues. The V and J ends lost 6 bases and 3 bases, in that order; junction bases with no gene match: 7. Per the germline V gene, CDR1 is MNHEY and CDR2 is SVGAGI. CDR3 amino acids: CASSHLAGGYEQYF. The DNA for the CDR3 is TGTGCCAGCAGCCACCTGGCGGGAGGCTACGAGCAGTACTTC.

This clone came up once. The chain is built from TRBV28 and TRBJ2-7, with D perhaps given as TRBD1 or TRBD2 (6 bases each). Germline assignment: CDR1 MDHEN and CDR2 SYDVKM. The CDR3 covers 12 residues. V was cut by 6 bases and J by 4 bases, with 10 bases left in between. The CDR3 DNA sequence: TGTGCCAGCAGGAGGGGGGTTTACGAGCAGTACTTC. Translation gives CASRRGVYEQYF.

V and J are TRBV14 and TRBJ2-1; 8 nucleotides align to TRBD2. The V segment lost 5 bases and the J segment 1 base; nucleotides outside the gene matches: 13. The CDR3 totals 18 residues. CDR1 SGHDN and CDR2 FVKESK come from the germline V gene. The CDR3 nucleotides are TGTGCCAGCAGCGATTACGCGACAGCGGGAGCGTCCTACAATGAGCAGTTCTTC. Translating gives CASSDYATAGASYNEQFF.

The rearrangement links TRBV27 to TRBJ1-5; perhaps TRBD1 as D (6 bases). CDR3 length: 14 residues. V lost 1 base and J 7 bases, leaving 11 bases between the germline ends. CDR1 and CDR2 from the germline V gene are MNHEY and SMNVEV (reference sequence). CDR3 loop: CASSLWGQGQPQHF. The CDR3 nucleotides read TGTGCCAGCAGTTTATGGGGTCAGGGGCAGCCCCAGCATTTT.

The V gene is TRBV6-1, the J gene TRBJ2-5, with 7 bases fitting TRBD1. The CDR3 spans 14 residues. The V gene's germline CDR1 is MNHNS and CDR2 SASEGT. J gave up 5 bases and V 5 bases, and 8 bases lay outside the gene matches. CDR3 sequence reads: CASSPAGGEETQYF. The CDR3 nucleotides read TGTGCCAGCAGTCCAGCAGGGGGAGAGGAGACCCAGTACTTC.

V usage is TRBV16 and J usage is TRBJ2-5; unclear D gene. The CDR3 is 14 residues long. V was clipped by 0 bases and J by 5 bases, with 10 bases between them. CDR1 KGHSY and CDR2 FQNENV come from the germline V gene. As DNA, the CDR3 is TGTGCCAGCAGCCAATCTAACAGTGTTGAGACCCAGTACTTC. This codes for CASSQSNSVETQYF.

This clone turned up a few times. The rearrangement uses TRBV27 and TRBJ1-2, with a possible D match to TRBD1 (6 bases). Trimming pared 3 bases from V and 4 bases from J, leaving 9 bases between. The CDR3 is 13 amino acids. Germline V gene lookup returns CDR1 MNHEY and CDR2 SMNVEV (reference sequence). CDR3 sequence: CASSLRGSYGYTF. The CDR3 DNA reads TGTGCCAGCAGTTTGAGGGGGAGCTATGGCTACACCTTC.

The gene calls are TRBV10-3 and TRBJ2-2, with TRBD2 matching over 9 bases. J lost 3 bases, V lost 6 bases, and 2 bases had no gene match. This CDR3 comprises 14 residues. Germline values: CDR1 ENHRY, CDR2 SYGVKD. The CDR3 sequence: CAIREREDTGELFF. CDR3 in DNA: TGTGCCATCAGGGAGCGGGAGGACACCGGGGAGCTGTTTTTT.

This clone has ten or more counts. The chain couples TRBV6-5 to TRBJ1-2; D is unclear. V lost 0 bases to trimming and J lost 4 bases, with 12 bases between them. From germline, CDR1 is MNHEY and CDR2 SVGAGI. The CDR3 has 15 amino acids. In DNA form, the CDR3 reads TGTGCCAGCAGTTACTCGAATGCTGGCGGCTATGGCTACACCTTC. Its protein product is CASSYSNAGGYGYTF.

The chain is built from TRBV5-1 and TRBJ1-1, with 9 nucleotides matching TRBD1. There are 15 residues in the CDR3. Germline CDR1 reads SGHRS; CDR2 reads YFSETQ. With V trimmed by 4 bases and J by 3 bases, 7 bases remained unmatched. The CDR3 spells CASSPLQGAYTEAFF. Written as DNA, the CDR3 is TGCGCCAGCAGCCCACTACAGGGGGCCTACACTGAAGCTTTCTTT.

This clone was seen at least ten times. The V gene is TRBV11-3, the J gene TRBJ2-7, with unresolved D. Germline values: CDR1 SGHNT, CDR2 YENEEA. The CDR3 contains 15 residues. V lost 1 base and J lost 0, with 10 bases in between. CDR3 nucleotides: TGTGCCAGCAGCTTAGGGGCAGGTAGCTCCTACGAGCAGTACTTC. Protein sequence: CASSLGAGSSYEQYF.

The J gene is TRBJ2-2, the V gene TRBV2, with D tentatively TRBD2 (6 bases). V shed 7 bases and J shed 4 bases, with 13 bases lying between them. Germline V CDR1 and CDR2: SNHLY, FYNNEI. The CDR3 is 14 amino acids. The CDR3 spells CASTMEGSTGELFF. The CDR3 DNA reads as TGTGCCAGCACCATGGAGGGGAGCACCGGGGAGCTGTTTTTT.

This chain connects TRBV19 to TRBJ2-1; maybe TRBD1 (6 bases). V dropped 6 bases and J dropped 7 bases, with 16 bases sitting between them. The CDR3 loop spans 14 amino acids. The germline V gene has CDR1 LNHDA and CDR2 SQIVND (reference sequence). The chain's CDR3 is CASSPGWGRNEQFF. The CDR3, as DNA: TGTGCCAGTAGCCCCGGTTGGGGGCGTAATGAGCAGTTCTTC. Complete variable domain (other parts from reference TRBV19 and TRBJ2-1): DGGITQSPKYLFRKEGQNVTLSCEQNLNHDAMYWYRQDPGQGLRLIYYSQIVNDFQKGDIAEGYSVSREKKESFPLTVTSAQKNPTAFYLCASSPGWGRNEQFFGPGTRLTVL.